These 29 T cell receptor beta chains originate from one sample sequenced in a study of cytomegalovirus exposure and HLA in healthy donors. Primers: 60 Vbeta forward and 13 Jbeta reverse. Produced via immunoSEQ multiplex PCR; TCRdb's table is partial and in-frame only. The table has 130,000 to 150,000 clones, 75% to 80% seen once; the top ten hold 2% to 2.5%. Material for sequencing was PBMCs. Source of these receptors: a woman between 18 and 30 years old in good health and CMV-seropositive.

This clone has a handful of counts. The J gene is TRBJ2-1, the V gene TRBV10-3; 8 bases match TRBD2. Trimming removed 2 bases from V and 7 bases from J; junction bases left unmatched: 7. The CDR3 consists of 15 residues. The germline V gene has CDR1 ENHRY and CDR2 SYGVKD. CDR3 region: CAISEVAGLRNEQFF. The CDR3 DNA reads as TGTGCCATCAGTGAGGTAGCGGGGCTTCGGAATGAGCAGTTCTTC.

The genes are TRBV6-4 and TRBJ2-2, with D perhaps matching TRBD1 (6 bases). From germline, CDR1 is MRHNA and CDR2 SNTAGT. The CDR3 is 14 amino acids. V lost 0 bases, J lost 7 bases, and 9 bases lay in between. CDR3 nucleotide sequence: TGTGCCAGCAGTGACTCCGAAGGGGGCGGGGAGCTGTTTTTT. It codes for CASSDSEGGGELFF.

The V and J genes are TRBV30 and TRBJ1-2; TRBD1 is a possible D gene (5 bases). V was cut by 3 bases and J by 7 bases, with 18 bases left in between. This CDR3 has 14 residues. The germline V gene has CDR1 GTSNPN and CDR2 SVGIG (reference sequence). The CDR3 sequence is CAWRGRVGKGGYTF. The CDR3 DNA sequence: TGTGCCTGGAGAGGCAGGGTGGGAAAAGGTGGCTACACCTTC.

This clone was seen a handful of times. The chain uses TRBV4-1 and TRBJ2-5; possible D gene TRBD1, 6 bases. The J call may be wrong; the DNA end is better matched by TRBJ2-7. This CDR3 has 14 amino acids. The germline gives CDR1 MGHRA, CDR2 YSYEKL. The CDR3 DNA is TGCGCCAGCAGTCGGTACAGGGAGTTGGACGAGCAGTACTTC. Translation: CASSRYRELDEQYF.

The chain employs TRBV2 and TRBJ1-5; TRBD1 might be the D (6 bases). Between the trimmed V and J ends, which lost 6 bases and 0 bases, there was a span of 18 bases. From germline, CDR1 is SNHLY and CDR2 FYNNEI. This CDR3 is 17 amino acids long. The CDR3 nucleotides read TGTGCCAGCAGAAGGCAGGGGTCGCAAGGTAGCAATCAGCCCCAGCATTTT. This encodes CASRRQGSQGSNQPQHF.

The rearrangement uses TRBV27 and TRBJ1-1; the D gene is possibly TRBD1 (6 bases). CDR1 and CDR2 from the germline V gene are MNHEY and SMNVEV (reference sequence). CDR3 size: 16 residues. The germline V and J ends were trimmed by 4 bases and 1 base, with 16 bases remaining between them. The DNA for the CDR3 is TGTGCCAGCAGTTCTGCTATCATGGGACAGAACACTGAAGCTTTCTTT. As protein: CASSSAIMGQNTEAFF.

V gene TRBV29-1 combines with J gene TRBJ1-2, with D hard to call. Between the trimmed V and J ends, which lost 2 bases and 4 bases, there was a span of 17 bases. This CDR3 contains 15 residues. Per the germline V gene, CDR1 is SQVTM and CDR2 is ANQGSEA. The CDR3 is CSVERNRSPGYGYTF. Here the CDR3 DNA reads TGCAGCGTTGAAAGGAATCGATCTCCGGGCTATGGCTACACCTTC.

The chain joins TRBV5-4 to TRBJ1-1, with 7 positions matching TRBD1. CDR3 length: 16 residues. The V gene end was trimmed by 5 bases and the J gene end by 5 bases; junction bases not matched to a gene: 15. Germline V gene sequence: CDR1 SGHNT, CDR2 YYREEE (reference sequence). CDR3 loop: CASSLGGGIMGTEAFF. CDR3 DNA sequence: TGTGCCAGCAGTCTTGGAGGGGGCATTATGGGAACTGAAGCTTTCTTT.

This chain links TRBV5-5 with TRBJ1-4; maybe TRBD1 (5 bases). Trimming removed 7 bases at V and 7 bases at J, with 14 bases between. This CDR3 is 13 amino acids long. Per the germline V gene, CDR1 is SGHKS and CDR2 is YYEKEE (reference sequence). The DNA of the CDR3 is TGTGCCAGCGGTCGGACAAGTGGTGAAAAACTGTTTTTT. Encoded protein: CASGRTSGEKLFF.

The rearrangement joins TRBV28 to TRBJ2-1, with D tentatively TRBD1 (5 bases). The germline gives CDR1 MDHEN, CDR2 SYDVKM. This CDR3 contains 15 residues. V was cut by 7 bases and J by 6 bases, with 19 bases left in between. Here the CDR3 reads CASILQGPPFNEQFF. In nucleotides, the CDR3 is TGTGCCAGCATACTCCAGGGTCCTCCCTTCAATGAGCAGTTCTTC.

V and J are TRBV7-8 and TRBJ1-2; TRBD1 might be the D (6 bases). Germline CDR1 and CDR2: SGHVS and FQNEAQ. The CDR3 length is 15 residues. With 1 base removed from V and 5 bases from J, the gap between germline ends came to 14 bases. The DNA of the CDR3 is TGTGCCAGCAGCTTAGAGACAGGACGGACTTATGGCTACACCTTC. It translates to CASSLETGRTYGYTF.

The V gene is TRBV6-4, the J gene TRBJ1-6, with TRBD1 matching over 8 bases. Germline CDR1 is MRHNA and CDR2 is SNTAGT. The CDR3 is made up of 15 amino acids. Losses at the gene ends were 2 bases for V and 7 bases for J; bases not matched to a gene: 4. The CDR3 DNA sequence: TGTGCCAGCAGTGACATGCACAGGGGGAATTCACCCCTCCACTTT. Translating it yields CASSDMHRGNSPLHF.

The chain recombines TRBV5-1 with TRBJ1-2, with D maybe TRBD1 (6 bases). Germline lookup yields CDR1 SGHRS and CDR2 YFSETQ. The CDR3 extends over 14 amino acids. V was pared by 0 bases and J by 0 bases, with 6 bases between. Written as DNA, the CDR3 is TGCGCCAGCAGCTTGGGACAGGCTAACTATGGCTACACCTTC. Amino acid sequence: CASSLGQANYGYTF. Drawing the rest from reference TRBV5-1 and TRBJ1-2, the complete variable domain is KAGVTQTPRYLIKTRGQQVTLSCSPISGHRSVSWYQQTPGQGLQFLFEYFSETQRNKGNFPGRFSGRQFSNSRSEMNVSTLELGDSALYLCASSLGQANYGYTFGSGTRLTVV.

The V call is TRBV4-3, the J call TRBJ2-1; TRBD2 agrees at 13 bases. CDR3 length: 16 residues. V lost 4 bases to trimming and J lost 15 bases; unmatched junction nucleotides: 15. CDR1 and CDR2 (germline): LGHNA, YSLEER. Written as DNA, the CDR3 is TGCGCCAGCAGCCCTGGACTAGCGGGGGTAAAAAGTCCTGGGTTCTTC. It codes for CASSPGLAGVKSPGFF.

J is TRBJ2-3 and V is TRBV9; perhaps TRBD2 as D (7 bases). This CDR3 is 15 amino acids long. V lost 0 bases and J lost 8, with 16 bases in between. Germline CDR1 is SGDLS and CDR2 is YYNGEE. This CDR3 is CASSVEGGRFGTQYF. The CDR3, as DNA: TGTGCCAGCAGCGTAGAGGGGGGGCGGTTTGGTACGCAGTATTTT.

The J gene is TRBJ1-1, the V gene TRBV10-1; TRBD1 matches 10 bases. The length of the CDR3 is 13 residues. Germline trimming cut 5 bases from V and 7 bases from J; bases unmatched to any gene: 4. In germline, CDR1 is WNHNN, CDR2 SYGVQD (reference sequence). Here the CDR3 DNA reads TGCGCCAGCAGTACCGGACAGGGGGTTGAAGCTTTCTTT. This translates into CASSTGQGVEAFF.

This clone was recorded only once. V gene TRBV28 combines with J gene TRBJ1-2, with 11 nucleotides matching TRBD1. Germline V gene lookup returns CDR1 MDHEN and CDR2 SYDVKM. The V gene end was trimmed by 5 bases and the J gene end by 4 bases; junction bases not matched to a gene: 9. The CDR3 totals 16 residues. In DNA, the CDR3 is TGTGCCAGCAGTCCCGCGGGACAGGGGGGTATCTATGGCTACACCTTC. The encoded protein is CASSPAGQGGIYGYTF.

The table lists this clone with a count of one. V and J are TRBV5-1 and TRBJ2-5; the D gene is possibly TRBD2 (6 bases). CDR1 is SGHRS, CDR2 YFSETQ, per germline. V lost 5 bases and J lost 5, with 19 bases in between. The CDR3 spans 15 residues. CDR3 coding DNA: TGCGCCAGCAGTCCGGAGGAGGGGACGTATGAGACCCAGTACTTC. Protein product: CASSPEEGTYETQYF.

This clone was seen only once. The chain links TRBV6-1 to TRBJ1-6; 8 bases line up with TRBD1. The CDR3 runs to 16 residues. With 4 bases clipped from V and 9 bases from J, the junction kept 11 bases outside the gene matches. In germline, CDR1 is MNHNS, CDR2 SASEGT. CDR3 DNA: TGTGCCAGCAGTGCGCTGCAGGGGGCGGTTTCTTCACCCCTCCACTTT. Amino acid sequence: CASSALQGAVSSPLHF.

The V and J genes are TRBV29-1 and TRBJ1-3; 9 bases match TRBD1. CDR3 size: 14 residues. V lost 8 bases and J lost 1; bases outside the gene matches: 6. Germline values: CDR1 SQVTM, CDR2 ANQGSEA. DNA for the CDR3: TGCAGCACCACAGGGGGCAGTTCTGGAAACACCATATATTTT. Amino acid sequence: CSTTGGSSGNTIYF.

V gene TRBV30 combines with J gene TRBJ1-2; D is ambiguous. Germline lookup yields CDR1 GTSNPN and CDR2 SVGIG (reference sequence). CDR3 length: 14 residues. V lost 2 bases and J lost 4, with 14 bases in between. The CDR3 bases are TGTGCCTGGAGTTTTAGGCCACGCGGCTATGGCTACACCTTC. Translating gives CAWSFRPRGYGYTF. The full variable domain, its missing parts supplied by reference TRBV30 and TRBJ1-2, is SQTIHQWPATLVQPVGSPLSLECTVEGTSNPNLYWYRQAAGRGLQLLFYSVGIGQISSEVPQNLSASRPQDRQFILSSKKLLLSDSGFYLCAWSFRPRGYGYTFGSGTRLTVV.

The V call is TRBV30, the J call TRBJ1-6, with 9 bases that match TRBD1. Losses at the gene ends were 2 bases for V and 0 bases for J; bases not matched to a gene: 5. In germline, CDR1 is GTSNPN, CDR2 SVGIG (reference sequence). This CDR3 spans 17 amino acids. CDR3 bases: TGTGCCTGGAGTAAAGGACAGGGGAGCTCCTATAATTCACCCCTCCACTTT. Its translation is CAWSKGQGSSYNSPLHF. Full variable domain (missing parts from reference TRBV30 and TRBJ1-6): SQTIHQWPATLVQPVGSPLSLECTVEGTSNPNLYWYRQAAGRGLQLLFYSVGIGQISSEVPQNLSASRPQDRQFILSSKKLLLSDSGFYLCAWSKGQGSSYNSPLHFGNGTRLTVT.

V usage is TRBV2 and J usage is TRBJ1-1, with TRBD1 matching over 8 bases. Germline V gene data show CDR1 as SNHLY and CDR2 as FYNNEI. The ends lost 4 bases at V and 4 bases at J; junction bases unmatched: 14. The CDR3 extends over 17 amino acids. The chain's CDR3 is CASSVGQGRLSGTEAFF. The CDR3 DNA sequence: TGTGCCAGCAGTGTCGGACAGGGAAGGTTGTCGGGCACTGAAGCTTTCTTT.

This sequence joins TRBV6-4 and TRBJ2-1; 10 bases align to TRBD2. Germline CDR1 and CDR2: MRHNA and SNTAGT. The CDR3 loop spans 16 amino acids. The V segment lost 5 bases and the J segment 9 bases; nucleotides outside the gene matches: 13. The CDR3 bases are TGTGCCAGCAGTCACGATGGGTCTAGCGGGAGCGGTGAGCAGTTCTTC. Protein sequence: CASSHDGSSGSGEQFF.

The J gene is TRBJ2-7, the V gene TRBV7-6, with unresolved D. Trimming took 2 bases from V and 2 from J, leaving 13 bases between them. This CDR3 comprises 15 residues. Germline V gene sequence: CDR1 SGHVS, CDR2 FNYEAQ. The CDR3 loop is CASSLQQSPTYEQYF. CDR3 bases: TGTGCCAGCAGCTTACAACAGTCTCCGACCTACGAGCAGTACTTC.

This clone was observed a handful of times. In nucleotides, the CDR3 is TGTGCCAGCAGTCCGGCCGGGAGCTACACTGAAGCTTTCTTT. Translating gives CASSPAGSYTEAFF. V usage is TRBV28 and J usage is TRBJ1-1; D gene ambiguous. The germline V gene has CDR1 MDHEN and CDR2 SYDVKM. Trimming cost V 5 bases and J 3 bases, with 13 bases left between them. The CDR3 totals 14 residues.

V gene TRBV10-3 combines with J gene TRBJ1-6, with D tentatively TRBD1 (5 bases). Germline V CDR1 and CDR2: ENHRY, SYGVKD. V was trimmed by 10 bases and J by 7 bases, leaving 14 bases between them. The CDR3 spans 13 residues. CDR3 residues: CATKGLINSPLHF. The CDR3, as DNA: TGTGCCACGAAGGGACTAATAAATTCACCCCTCCACTTT.

The chain employs TRBV15 and TRBJ1-5, with 9 nucleotides matching TRBD1. Germline CDR1 reads LNHNV; CDR2 reads YYDKDF (reference sequence). Trimming at V came to 5 bases and at J to 4 bases, leaving 6 bases not matched to a gene. The CDR3 consists of 15 residues. As DNA, the CDR3 is TGTGCCACCAGCCCATCGGACAGGGGAAATCAGCCCCAGCATTTT. Residues: CATSPSDRGNQPQHF.

The chain joins TRBV5-6 to TRBJ2-1; perhaps TRBD2 as D (6 bases). This CDR3 is built from 13 residues. V lost 1 base and J 6 bases, leaving 8 bases between the germline ends. Per germline, CDR1 SGHDT and CDR2 YYEEEE. CDR3 DNA: TGTGCCAGCAGCTTGACCGGGGGCAATGAGCAGTTCTTC. Its protein is CASSLTGGNEQFF.